The TCR beta chain under discussion was sequenced for a study of blood T cell repertoires in COVID-19. Study-wide context: Sites in the United States, Italy and Spain provided acute and convalescent COVID-19 samples. Nucleic acid was either cDNA or gDNA, and it came from T cells, B-cell-depleted T cells, or PBMCs.

CDR1 is SGHRS and CDR2 is YFSETQ in the germline V gene. Trimming stripped 6 bases from V and 0 bases from J, with 13 bases between. The CDR3 covers 15 residues. Measured with immunoSEQ multiplex PCR; TCRdb has only the in-frame clones, and not every one. The profile shows 150,000 to 180,000 clones, 65% to 90% of them singletons. Seattle patient enrollment occurred during active infection, with longitudinal follow-up thereafter. The sequenced sample was peripheral blood. The V gene is TRBV5-1, the J gene TRBJ2-1, with D perhaps matching TRBD2 (5 bases). This receptor was identified in a woman aged 60-70 years with COVID-19, enrolled during active disease. The CDR3 sequence: CASKFQAGSYNEQFF. For the CDR3, the DNA is TGCGCCAGCAAGTTTCAGGCGGGCTCCTACAATGAGCAGTTCTTC.